This TCR beta chain was retrieved from a study of cytomegalovirus exposure and HLA in healthy donors (dated by TCRdb to about 2017). Regarding the complete study: In an earlier analysis of around 540 of the donors, roughly 300 Gb of sequence data and about 110 million unique TCR beta sequences from roughly 200 million T cells were reported. Rather than using new phenotypic data, the later analysis identified candidate immune exposures from TCR beta sequences and from how often those sequences occurred across donors. Because of strong linkage in the cohort, roughly five DR-DQ haplotypes were treated as single units for association and clustering. The aim of the study was to test whether cataloging public T cell receptors could identify signatures of past pathogen exposure. The study profiled the T cell repertoires of more than 500 subjects by immunosequencing and related them to cytomegalovirus serostatus. A later genetic analysis used genome-wide SNP genotypes for about 60% of the roughly 700 donors, treating that subset as a discovery cohort. Every discovery cohort repertoire had been produced on one sequencing platform. HLA typing covered class I and class II loci at four-digit resolution. On average, about 200,000 unique TCR beta nucleotide sequences were sequenced per donor among fewer than 500 genotyped donors of the cohort, with around 19% of those sequences being non-productive. Of the 300 to 450 genotyped donors, approximately 83% fell in the genetic ancestry cluster associated with self-reported Caucasian donors. A later analysis re-analyzed previously published TCR beta repertoires from 650 to 800 donors and added high-resolution HLA genotyping to study TCR occurrence patterns. To predict cytomegalovirus infection status, the study combined high-throughput TCR immunosequencing, statistical association of individual TCRs with disease status, and machine learning. Donor age, sex, ethnicity and CMV serostatus were compiled together with the repertoire data. Typing coverage differed by locus: A, B, C, DRB1 and DQB1 were typed in roughly 629-640 donors, DQA1 in approximately 520, DPA1 in 606, and DPB1 in roughly 470. In addition to the first cohort of about 650 subjects, a separate validation cohort of 120 different subjects was used. An early release covering about 600 HLA-typed donors comprised about 300 gigabases of sequencing data and 65 million to 100 million unique TCR sequences. In an earlier analysis of 587 of the donors, high-throughput TCR beta sequencing was used to judge whether each TCR beta V gene segment behaved as functional or pseudogenic. Paper-wide results and their limitations: The sequencing pipeline was judged likely to have produced a cluster of highly shared sequence variants as a technical artifact. Linkage disequilibrium might explain the correlated functional status among segregating V segments, but an unknown experimental factor could not be excluded. Several of the top co-occurrence clusters appeared to be linked to parvovirus B19, influenza, CMV and Epstein-Barr virus, according to a later analysis. Compared with equally common non-associated chains, HLA-associated TCR beta chains in a later analysis were more clonally expanded and had lower generation probabilities. In a later genetic analysis, fewer N-insertions in productive TCRs were reported among donors in an Asian-associated ancestry cluster than the roughly 700-donor mean. HLA typing was unavailable for some donors at each locus, so association tests used only the typed subset. The authors suggested that the approach could potentially be extended to other disease states and immunological phenotypes. While some public TCRs were present in many individuals, most TCR sequences turned up only very rarely across donors. According to a later analysis, most CMV-associated TCR beta chains appeared to be HLA-restricted, and the HLA associations seemed to be driven largely by CMV exposure. When HLA alleles, especially DR and DQ, strongly co-occurred, TCR associations were difficult to assign to individual alleles. Presence/absence analyses assumed roughly uniform sequencing depth across donors, an assumption that may not hold. CMV serostatus was the only immune exposure information available for the cohort. The classifier was reported to diagnose cytomegalovirus status with high specificity and sensitivity in both the original cohort and the validation cohort. The cohort was sequenced for TCR beta chains only, and without alpha or paired-chain data the features that could be detected were limited. Some IMGT-functional V segments, including TRBV6-2 and TRBV6-3, could not be told apart with the 87-base-pair reads, so those segments were excluded. In a later analysis, TCR association rates were found to vary across HLA loci, with the most associated TCRs seen for DRB1 alleles and the fewest for HLA-C alleles. In a later genetic analysis, a missense DCLRE1C variant was associated with V-gene and J-gene trimming of TCR beta chains, and the association was replicated in an independent cohort. Broadly in line with IMGT annotations, most TCR beta V segments showed up in productive rearrangements about 87% or about 30% of the time in an earlier analysis of roughly 590 of the donors. Approximately 18 rarely observed V segments, including chromosome 9 orphons, were excluded from the earlier analysis of several hundred of the donors because counts were too low. A further reported finding was that TCR beta sequences accurately predicted the HLA-A and HLA-B alleles for most subjects in the first cohort. In vitro tests confirmed that a few of the cytomegalovirus-associated TCR beta chains recognize cytomegalovirus antigens. Specific HLA alleles were associated with roughly 16,000 TCR beta sequences at a false discovery rate of 0.05 in a later analysis. A total of about 180 TCR beta chains were listed by the study as associated with cytomegalovirus.

The protocol used for the library was the immunoSEQ multiplex PCR assay. For the multiplex PCR, a mixture combining 60 forward primers for TCR Vbeta segments and 13 reverse primers for TCR Jbeta segments was used. A multiplex PCR assay on genomic DNA amplified the CDR3 region of rearranged TCR beta genes. The Illumina HiSeq System was used to sequence the amplified TCR beta libraries as 87-base-pair reads. The original methods were these. A later analysis tallied about 77 million unique TCR beta chains across the 650 to 750 repertoires, and around 12 million of those chains were shared by two or more donors. A nearest-neighbor algorithm error-corrected the raw reads and collapsed the reads into unique sequences, merging closely related sequences to remove PCR and sequencing errors. V, D and J gene segments were assigned by aligning CDR3 sequences to IMGT reference sequences. For a sequence to be retained, at least a six-nucleotide match to both a V gene segment and a J gene segment was required. A rearrangement counted as productive if the CDR3 had no stop codons and remained in frame with V and J, and every other rearrangement counted as non-productive. Following IMGT convention, CDR3 was defined as the stretch from the second conserved V-encoded cysteine up to the conserved J-encoded phenylalanine. The earlier analysis of fewer than 750 of the donors excluded sequences that lacked an unambiguous match to a single V gene segment. An earlier analysis of almost 600 of the donors classified V segments as functional when productive rearrangements were above 56.7% and as segregating when the standard deviation between donors was above 5%. To diagnose cytomegalovirus status from the catalog of TCR beta chain sequences, a statistical classification framework was built. In a later analysis, TCR nucleotide sequences were compared against IMGT/GENE-DB human TR gene sequences so that V and J genes could be assigned. In a later analysis, CDR3 sequences and most-parsimonious VDJ recombination scenarios were assigned using the TCRdist pipeline. In a later analysis, each TCR beta chain was defined by its CDR3 amino acid sequence together with its V-gene family, and reads lacking a unique V-gene family were excluded. To address suspected cross-contamination and a sequencing artifact, a later analysis removed 450 to 700 highly shared, low-generation-probability nucleotide sequences. A later analysis calculated a clonal expansion index for each public chain from normalized within-repertoire ranks of inferred template counts. In a later analysis, generation probabilities were computed using a VDJ recombination model fitted to out-of-frame rearrangements, and the results were checked against IGoR. Hypergeometric tests were used in a later analysis to score TCR-TCR, TCR-HLA and TCR-CMV co-occurrence, with a repertoire-size bias correction applied to the TCR pairs. In a later analysis, false discovery rates were estimated by permuting HLA or CMV assignments 20 times. In a later analysis, co-occurring TCRs were grouped using DBSCAN, and TCRdist sequence similarity was added for clustering within HLA-allele-positive subsets. Repertoires with fewer than 30,000 or more than 120,000 public chains, plus five repertoires with anomalous nucleotide sharing, were excluded from co-occurrence clustering. The table comes from immuneACCESS by way of TCRdb, which keeps in-frame sequences with V and J called. Part of the clones is missing from these tables; in studies checked, under half for an unresolved V gene and the rest for unknown reasons. V and J calls and clone size are given by that table; D and trimming were obtained from the DNA. The sample profile shows about 160,000 clones; approximately 80% of them were found once. Of the sample, roughly 9% falls within the top ten clones.

The cohort consisted of 600 or so healthy bone marrow donors. At the time of sampling, every cohort member was nominally healthy, though immune exposures that went unrecorded were likely present. The donor was CMV seropositive and was included in the group of 290 or so seropositive cohort members. A peripheral blood sample was collected from each donor, and TCR beta sequencing was performed on peripheral blood mononuclear cells. Genomic DNA was extracted from the blood cell samples with the Qiagen DNeasy Blood Extraction Kit. Via the germline V gene, CDR1 is SQVTM and CDR2 ANQGSEA. From its cysteine to its phenylalanine, the CDR3 spans 16 amino acids. Only CDR3 DNA remains: 48 bases, in frame from the first base. Trimming removed 1 base from V and 0 bases from J, leaving 14 bases between the germline ends. Turning to this clone: This clone's antigen is unknown. No base quality information exists; no much larger clone differs at one position.

Input material: PBMCs. This sequence originates from a man in his late teens or twenties in good health and CMV-seropositive. The rearrangement combines TRBV29-1 with TRBJ2-3; a tentative D call is TRBD2 (5 bases match). In nucleotides, the sequence is TGCAGCGTTGAAGGGGAGATGGGAGATAGCACAGATACGCAGTATTTT. This sequence encodes CSVEGEMGDSTDTQYF.